This TCR beta chain derives from a study of blood T cell repertoires in COVID-19. This clone was counted once. CDR1 and CDR2 from the germline V gene are MNHNS and SASEGT. The CDR3 totals 15 residues. After removal of 4 bases from V and 5 bases from J, the junction contained 3 bases not matched to a gene. The authors' processing: The authors estimated nucleated cell counts from reference gene primer amplification. The assay was immunoSEQ multiplex PCR, and TCRdb's table has in-frame clones only and misses some. V and J calls and clone size are those listed in that table; D and trimming were worked out from the DNA. The repertoire has some 140,000 clones, 70% to 80% of them found once; the top ten carry roughly 9.7%.

The J gene is TRBJ2-2, the V gene TRBV6-1; the match to TRBD2 covers 11 bases. The specimen was peripheral blood. The sequence was collected from a man aged 55-75 years who had recovered from COVID-19. The CDR3 coding sequence is TGTGCCAGCAGTGTAGCGGGGGGGCGTACCGGGGAGCTGTTTTTT. This encodes CASSVAGGRTGELFF.